The entry below gives a single T cell receptor (beta chain) sequence along with its context. Its antigen is still unknown. This sample stems from a study of OX40 agonist ivuxolimab in advanced cancers. Study summary: The study treated patients with ivuxolimab, an agonistic anti-OX40 (CD134) antibody. Earlier anti-PD-1, anti-PD-L1 or anti-CTLA-4 therapy was permitted; 30% to 45% had received some.

Looked up from germline, CDR1 is KGHSH and CDR2 is LQKENI. CDR3 length: 14 residues. V lost 3 bases, J lost 2 bases, and 11 bases lay in between. The timepoints at which blood was sampled were baseline, cycle 4 day 1, and cycle 7 day 1. Study-wide results and caveats: No antigen was identified for the clonally expanded peripheral T cells.

Assay used: immunoSEQ multiplex PCR; TCRdb lists only in-frame clones, some missing. Found here are 30,000 to 45,000 clones, roughly 82% of them singletons; the top ten hold around 2%. The source is an adult with an advanced solid tumor such as melanoma, head and neck, liver or kidney cancer. This specimen was CD4+ or CD8+ T cells sorted from blood, taken in a trial of the OX40 agonist ivuxolimab. This chain links TRBV18 with TRBJ2-7; no clear D. The CDR3 region has the DNA TGTGCCAGCTCACCTGTGGGATTAGCCTACGAGCAGTACTTC. It yields the protein CASSPVGLAYEQYF.